Shown below are 19 T cell receptor beta chains from a single sample sequenced in a study of early T cells in non-severe SARS-CoV-2 infection. Each CDR3 protein gets one entry after TCRdb re-called the 5' RACE reads with MiXCR. The data contain 54,000 or so distinct CDR3 sequences, roughly 12% of them singletons. Sequencing was done on a sample of whole blood. The source of these receptors is an adult who was a healthcare worker with PCR-confirmed SARS-CoV-2 infection or an uninfected control (not recorded which).

A few counts support this clonotype. The rearrangement uses TRBV7-6 and TRBJ2-2; D is undetermined. V lost 1 base, J lost 6 bases, and 6 bases lay in between. The CDR3 has 13 amino acids. Germline CDR1 SGHVS, CDR2 FNYEAQ. The CDR3 DNA follows: TGTGCCAGCAGCTTAGTGAGTTCCGGGGAGCTGTTTTTT. This sequence encodes CASSLVSSGELFF.

This clonotype came up many times. The gene calls are TRBV4-1 and TRBJ1-2; no definite D call. Per the germline V gene, CDR1 is MGHRA and CDR2 is YSYEKL. V was pared by 2 bases and J by 1 base, with 8 bases between. The CDR3 loop spans 14 amino acids. CDR3 nucleotides: TGCGCCAGCAGCCAACTAAGGGATAACTATGGCTACACCTTC. This gives the protein CASSQLRDNYGYTF.

This clonotype appeared a few times. The chain recombines TRBV7-9 with TRBJ2-4, with 7 positions matching TRBD2. CDR1 and CDR2 (germline): SEHNR, FQNEAQ (reference sequence). J gave up 0 bases and V 5 bases, and 16 bases lay outside the gene matches. The CDR3 is made up of 19 amino acids. CDR3 coding DNA: TGTGCCAGCAGCCCCAACTTGGCGGGAGACACACTAGCCAAAAACATTCAGTACTTC. Protein: CASSPNLAGDTLAKNIQYF.

This clonotype appeared a few times. The chain combines TRBV6-5 with TRBJ1-5; D ambiguous. Trimming shortened V by 5 bases and J by 4 bases, and 9 bases separated the two germline ends. Germline CDR1 reads MNHEY; CDR2 reads SVGAGI. CDR3 length: 13 amino acids. In DNA, the CDR3 is TGTGCCAGCAGTACGTACAGAAATCAGCCCCAGCATTTT. Protein sequence: CASSTYRNQPQHF.

This clonotype was seen a handful of times. The CDR3 DNA follows: TGTGCCATCAACAGCGGGAAGGGCACCGGGGAGCTGTTTTTT. It codes for CAINSGKGTGELFF. This chain connects TRBV10-3 to TRBJ2-2; 7 bases line up with TRBD2. With V trimmed by 7 bases and J by 4 bases, 6 bases remained unmatched. This CDR3 region has 14 residues. The germline V gene has CDR1 ENHRY and CDR2 SYGVKD.

This chain links TRBV12-3 or TRBV12-4 with TRBJ1-1, with a weak D call TRBD1 (5 bases). Trimming took off 6 bases at V and 6 bases at J, with 14 bases between the two ends. This CDR3 region has 13 residues. CDR3 bases: TGTGCCAGCAGCCCGCTGGGGGACGCTGAAGCTTTCTTT. It codes for CASSPLGDAEAFF.

This clonotype was recorded a few times. The chain couples TRBV5-1 to TRBJ1-2; possibly TRBD1 for D (6 bases). Germline V lookup: CDR1 SGHRS, CDR2 YFSETQ. This CDR3 is built from 12 residues. V lost 5 bases and J 10 bases, leaving 15 bases between the germline ends. CDR3 sequence (DNA): TGCGCCAGCAGTTACAGTAGGACAGACTACACCTTC. Protein sequence: CASSYSRTDYTF.

The gene calls are TRBV5-8 and TRBJ2-3; 11 bases fit TRBD2. CDR3 length: 15 amino acids. The ends lost 4 bases at V and 3 bases at J; junction bases unmatched: 4. The V gene's germline CDR1 is SGHTS and CDR2 YDEGEE. In DNA, the CDR3 is TGTGCCAGCAGCAGGGGACTAGCGGAGACAGATACGCAGTATTTT. It encodes CASSRGLAETDTQYF.

This chain uses TRBV7-8 with TRBJ2-7; D remains ambiguous. Per germline, CDR1 SGHVS and CDR2 FQNEAQ. With 5 bases removed from V and 9 bases from J, the gap between germline ends came to 14 bases. This CDR3 spans 12 amino acids. This chain's CDR3 is CASSRGSDGQYF. The CDR3, as DNA: TGTGCCAGCAGCCGAGGTTCCGATGGGCAGTACTTC.

In this sample, this clonotype turned up a few times. This chain links TRBV28 with TRBJ2-7, with a possible D match to TRBD2 (5 bases). CDR3 size: 13 residues. Germline assignment: CDR1 MDHEN and CDR2 SYDVKM. V was pared by 7 bases and J by 2 bases, with 12 bases between. CDR3 amino acids: CASTLTEAYEQYF. DNA of the CDR3: TGTGCCAGCACCCTGACGGAGGCCTACGAGCAGTACTTC. Full variable domain (missing parts from reference TRBV28 and TRBJ2-7): DVKVTQSSRYLVKRTGEKVFLECVQDMDHENMFWYRQDPGLGLRLIYFSYDVKMKEKGDIPEGYSVSREKKERFSLILESASTNQTSMYLCASTLTEAYEQYFGPGTRLTVT.

This clonotype appeared a few times. The rearrangement joins TRBV6-5 to TRBJ2-1, with TRBD2 as a possible D gene (5 bases). Germline V gene lookup returns CDR1 MNHEY and CDR2 SVGAGI. Trimming removed 6 bases at V and 10 bases at J, with 19 bases between. There are 14 residues in the CDR3. CDR3 DNA: TGTGCCAGCAGCAAAGAGGAGGTCATGGAGGAGCAGTTCTTC. It codes for CASSKEEVMEEQFF.

The rearrangement uses TRBV12-3 or TRBV12-4 and TRBJ2-6; TRBD1 is a possible D gene (5 bases). CDR3 length equals 14 residues. The V end lost 8 bases, the J end lost 2 bases, and 10 bases lay between the germline ends. The chain's CDR3 is CASCPRAGANVLTF. DNA for the CDR3: TGTGCCAGCTGCCCCAGGGCTGGGGCCAACGTCCTGACTTTC.

In nucleotides, the CDR3 is TGTGCCAGCAGTGAAGCGGGAGGAAAAAATGAAAAACTGTTTTTT. It encodes CASSEAGGKNEKLFF. J is TRBJ1-4 and V is TRBV2, with D uncertain. Deletions cut 0 bases from V and 5 bases from J, with 10 bases between. The germline CDR1 and CDR2 sequences are SNHLY and FYNNEI. The CDR3 is made up of 15 amino acids.

In this sample, this clonotype turned up a few times. The chain has TRBV6-5 and TRBJ2-7; D gene unclear. The CDR3 contains 14 residues. With 8 bases removed from V and 6 bases from J, the gap between germline ends came to 20 bases. Germline CDR1 and CDR2: MNHEY and SVGAGI. CDR3 in amino acids: CASGTATVYAEQYF. CDR3 nucleotide sequence: TGTGCCAGCGGCACGGCCACGGTCTATGCCGAGCAGTACTTC.

In this sample, this clonotype turned up once. This may arise from a read error, as a much more abundant clone is one base away. The chain recombines TRBV5-1 with TRBJ2-7; 7 nucleotides agree with TRBD2. The V gene's germline CDR1 is SGHRS and CDR2 YFSETQ. This CDR3 is built from 13 residues. The CDR3 reads CVSSLQGRDEQYF. The CDR3 region has the DNA TGCGTCAGCAGCTTGCAAGGGAGGGACGAGCAGTACTTC.

This chain links TRBV18 with TRBJ1-4; 9 bases map to TRBD1. Germline trimming cut 3 bases from V and 5 bases from J; bases unmatched to any gene: 4. The CDR3 has 15 residues. Germline-derived CDR1 and CDR2 are KGHSH and LQKENI. CDR3: CASSPNRGPNEKLFF. CDR3 DNA: TGTGCCAGCTCACCGAACAGGGGGCCGAATGAAAAACTGTTTTTT.

V gene TRBV29-1 combines with J gene TRBJ2-3; 13 bases align to TRBD2. Trimming removed 6 bases from V and 5 bases from J; junction bases left unmatched: 5. The length of the CDR3 is 14 residues. Germline CDR1 reads SQVTM; CDR2 reads ANQGSEA. CDR3 in DNA: TGCAGCGTGGGACTAGCGGGACAACAAGATACGCAGTATTTT. Its protein is CSVGLAGQQDTQYF.

In its sample, this clonotype was seen a few times. As DNA, the CDR3 is TGTGCCAGCAGCGGGGCGAGCCCGAACACCGGGGAGCTGTTTTTT. Protein product: CASSGASPNTGELFF. The chain combines TRBV9 with TRBJ2-2; D is uncertain. Per the germline V gene, CDR1 is SGDLS and CDR2 is YYNGEE. V was trimmed by 3 bases and J by 0 bases, leaving 9 bases between them. The CDR3 is 15 residues long.

This clonotype was detected only a few times. The V call is TRBV7-6, the J call TRBJ2-4; TRBD1 might be the D (6 bases). V was pared by 5 bases and J by 2 bases, with 13 bases between. Germline loops: CDR1 SGHVS, CDR2 FNYEAQ. This CDR3 spans 15 amino acids. The CDR3 is CASSPGTPPKNIQYF. Here the CDR3 DNA reads TGTGCCAGCAGCCCCGGGACACCCCCCAAAAACATTCAGTACTTC.